The 27 T cell receptor beta chains given below trace back to one sample, sequenced in a study of blood T cell repertoires in COVID-19. Only in-frame clones appear in the TCRdb table, and some are missing; sequencing was by immunoSEQ multiplex PCR. Here the sample spans about 150,000 clones, around 82% being singletons. Sequenced sample: PBMCs or T cells enriched from blood (not recorded which). Receptors originate from a woman in her fifties or sixties who had recovered from COVID-19.

The V and J genes are TRBV29-1 and TRBJ2-1; the match to TRBD2 covers 7 bases. Germline V gene data show CDR1 as SQVTM and CDR2 as ANQGSEA. This CDR3 has 15 amino acids. The trim removed 2 bases at V and 3 bases at J, leaving 7 bases unmatched. This CDR3 reads CSVEIAGVVYNEQFF. DNA for the CDR3: TGCAGCGTTGAAATAGCGGGCGTTGTCTACAATGAGCAGTTCTTC.

J is TRBJ1-5 and V is TRBV27; 9 bases align to TRBD1. Trimming removed 4 bases from V and 7 bases from J; junction bases left unmatched: 8. The CDR3 has 15 amino acids. CDR1 MNHEY and CDR2 SMNVEV come from the germline V gene (reference sequence). The chain's CDR3 is CASSSGTGRGQPQHF. CDR3 bases: TGTGCCAGCAGTTCTGGGACAGGGCGAGGCCAGCCCCAGCATTTT.

This clone has just one count. The genes are TRBV28 and TRBJ2-7; 9 nucleotides line up with TRBD2. The junction had 12 bases not matched to a gene; V was cut back by 3 bases and J by 0 bases. The CDR3 is 18 amino acids. Germline-derived CDR1 and CDR2 are MDHEN and SYDVKM. The CDR3 spells CASSFPLGGGGVSYEQYV. The DNA for the CDR3 is TGTGCCAGCAGTTTCCCCCTCGGCGGGGGGGGAGTCTCCTACGAGCAGTACGTC.

This chain connects TRBV2 to TRBJ1-3, with TRBD1 identical over 8 bases. This CDR3 is 16 amino acids long. Germline lookup yields CDR1 SNHLY and CDR2 FYNNEI. The junction had 9 bases not matched to a gene; V was cut back by 1 base and J by 7 bases. The CDR3: CASSEGFGNRGNTIYF. CDR3 DNA: TGTGCCAGCAGTGAAGGATTTGGGAACAGGGGGAACACCATATATTTT.

The chain combines TRBV4-2 with TRBJ2-1, with no clear D. CDR1 is LGHNA and CDR2 is YNFKEQ in the germline V gene. The germline V and J ends were trimmed by 1 base and 8 bases, with 12 bases remaining between them. This CDR3 has 14 amino acids. The chain's CDR3 is CASSQAKLPDEQFF. CDR3 coding DNA: TGTGCCAGCAGCCAAGCAAAACTTCCGGATGAGCAGTTCTTC.

The chain has TRBV15 and TRBJ1-2; TRBD1 is a possible D gene (5 bases). Trimming removed 0 bases from V and 1 base from J, with 12 bases in between. CDR3 length: 16 amino acids. Germline loops: CDR1 LNHNV, CDR2 YYDKDF (reference sequence). CDR3 amino acids: CATSREVGGFNYGYTF. Here the CDR3 DNA reads TGTGCCACCAGCAGAGAAGTCGGGGGGTTTAACTATGGCTACACCTTC.

This clone was seen a single time. The rearrangement joins TRBV7-9 to TRBJ2-7, with TRBD1 identical over 9 bases. Trimming at V came to 3 bases and at J to 0 bases, leaving 6 bases not matched to a gene. This CDR3 has 16 residues. Germline loops: CDR1 SEHNR, CDR2 FQNEAQ (reference sequence). In DNA form, the CDR3 reads TGTGCCAGCAGCTTCCCTCGGGACAGGGTCTCCTACGAGCAGTACTTC. Translated: CASSFPRDRVSYEQYF.

In its sample, this clone was seen once. The chain employs TRBV12-3 or TRBV12-4 and TRBJ2-7, with 10 positions matching TRBD1. V trimming: 10 bases; J trimming: 6 bases; junction bases outside the gene matches: 6. This CDR3 is built from 12 residues. For the CDR3, the DNA is TGTGCCACCGGACAGGGGGGCCTCGAGCAGTACTTC. Residues: CATGQGGLEQYF.

In DNA form, the CDR3 reads TGTGCCAGCAATGAGGAGGAAAAACTGTTTTTT. It specifies CASNEEEKLFF. The chain has TRBV7-9 and TRBJ1-4; no definite D call. CDR3 size: 11 residues. V was cut by 7 bases and J by 8 bases, with 8 bases left in between. Germline V CDR1 and CDR2: SEHNR, FQNEAQ (reference sequence).

V and J are TRBV3-1 (or the pseudogene TRBV3-2) and TRBJ1-6, with 7 bases matching TRBD1. CDR1 and CDR2 from the germline V gene are LGHDT and YNNKEL (reference sequence). The CDR3 totals 15 residues. V was clipped by 4 bases and J by 5 bases; unmatched bases: 5. In nucleotides, the CDR3 is TGTGCCAGCAGCCCGTATCAGGGGGATAATTCACCCCTCCACTTT. It codes for CASSPYQGDNSPLHF.

As for this clone: This same CDR3 is encoded by further DNA sequences in the sample. The CDR3 is CASSEGQSEKLFF. DNA of the CDR3: TGTGCCAGCAGTGAAGGGCAGTCCGAAAAACTGTTTTTT. This chain connects TRBV6-1 to TRBJ1-4; D is unclear. CDR1 is MNHNS and CDR2 is SASEGT in the germline V gene. The CDR3 has 13 residues. V dropped 1 base and J dropped 8 bases, with 8 bases sitting between them.

This rearrangement joins TRBV2 to TRBJ2-7, with unresolved D. This CDR3 is built from 12 residues. CDR1 is SNHLY and CDR2 is FYNNEI in the germline V gene. Trimming removed 4 bases from V and 2 bases from J, with 6 bases in between. The CDR3 DNA reads TGTGCCAGCAGTGTTCAGACCTACGAGCAGTACGTC. Translating gives CASSVQTYEQYV.

V usage is TRBV21-1 and J usage is TRBJ2-4; the table's D call, TRBD2, has no DNA check behind it. TRBV21-1 is a pseudogene segment. The CDR3 runs 14 residues. CDR3 loop: CASSTSGRGNIQYF. Here the CDR3 DNA reads TGTGCCAGCAGCACTAGCGGCAGGGGAAACATTCAGTACTTC.

This clone was seen only once. The V call is TRBV18, the J call TRBJ1-5; TRBD1 might be the D (5 bases). CDR1 is KGHSH, CDR2 LQKENI, per germline. The V and J ends lost 3 bases and 5 bases respectively, with 14 bases between them. The CDR3 has 15 residues. The CDR3 loop is CASSPFRVEDQPQHF. CDR3 coding DNA: TGTGCCAGCTCACCGTTCAGGGTTGAGGATCAGCCCCAGCATTTT.

The chain couples TRBV11-2 to TRBJ2-1; TRBD1 aligns across 8 bases. Trimming removed 2 bases from V and 7 bases from J; junction bases left unmatched: 7. The V gene's germline CDR1 is SGHAT and CDR2 FQNNGV. The CDR3 contains 15 residues. CDR3 sequence reads: CASSLSNRGRNEQFF. In nucleotides, the CDR3 is TGTGCCAGCAGCTTAAGCAACAGGGGGAGGAATGAGCAGTTCTTC.

This chain links TRBV2 with TRBJ1-6; maybe TRBD1 (6 bases). Germline V gene lookup returns CDR1 SNHLY and CDR2 FYNNEI. The CDR3 has 14 residues. The V and J ends lost 7 bases and 7 bases respectively, with 14 bases between them. CDR3 nucleotide sequence: TGTGCCAGCACCGAGCAGGGGAGAAATTCACCCCTCCACTTT. The encoded protein is CASTEQGRNSPLHF.

The J gene is TRBJ2-1, the V gene TRBV5-4, with 8 nucleotides matching TRBD1. The J segment lost 6 bases and the V segment lost 4 bases, leaving 12 bases of the junction unmatched. Germline V gene data show CDR1 as SGHNT and CDR2 as YYREEE (reference sequence). The CDR3 has 16 residues. The CDR3 loop reads CASSRADRVGINEQFF. DNA for the CDR3: TGTGCCAGCAGCAGGGCGGACAGGGTCGGGATCAATGAGCAGTTCTTC.

This clone was detected once. The gene calls are TRBV11-3 and TRBJ2-5; 8 nucleotides line up with TRBD2. With V trimmed by 4 bases and J by 5 bases, 12 bases remained unmatched. Germline CDR1 SGHNT, CDR2 YENEEA. The CDR3 is 16 residues long. CDR3 residues: CASSSSGSQRGETQYF. The CDR3 DNA follows: TGTGCCAGCAGCTCCTCGGGCAGCCAGCGGGGGGAGACCCAGTACTTC.

The V gene is TRBV3-1 (or the pseudogene TRBV3-2), the J gene TRBJ1-5; D perhaps matches TRBD1 (6 bases). Germline CDR1 reads LGHDT; CDR2 reads YNNKEL (reference sequence). Trimming left V 3 bases short and J 4 bases short, with 13 bases between. The CDR3 runs 15 residues. In DNA, the CDR3 is TGTGCCAGCAGCCAGTTCGGGACACCTAATCAGCCCCAGCATTTT. Its translation is CASSQFGTPNQPQHF.

The chain combines TRBV14 with TRBJ1-1, with D possibly TRBD1 on 5 matching bases. V lost 1 base and J lost 4, with 10 bases in between. This CDR3 contains 14 residues. Germline values: CDR1 SGHDN, CDR2 FVKESK. CDR3 amino acids: CASSQVGGGTEAFF. The CDR3, as DNA: TGTGCCAGCAGCCAAGTGGGGGGAGGCACTGAAGCTTTCTTT.

This clone has only a few counts. This chain joins TRBV28 and TRBJ1-5; 8 nucleotides line up with TRBD1. This CDR3 contains 16 residues. Per germline, CDR1 MDHEN and CDR2 SYDVKM. V gave up 2 bases and J gave up 2 bases; unmatched junction bases: 5. CDR3 loop: CASSLPGGEGNQPQHF. CDR3 in DNA: TGTGCCAGCAGTTTACCAGGGGGCGAGGGCAATCAGCCCCAGCATTTT.

This clone was detected only once. The chain uses TRBV11-2 and TRBJ2-1; D is ambiguous. The V end was cut by 0 bases, the J end by 11 bases, with 8 bases between. This CDR3 has 12 residues. In germline, CDR1 is SGHAT, CDR2 FQNNGV. CDR3 residues: CASSLDTVKQFF. The CDR3 region has the DNA TGTGCCAGCAGCTTAGACACGGTAAAGCAGTTCTTC.

The CDR3 nucleotides read TGTGCCAGCAGCCTTGACAGGCCCCGTCGCAATCAGCCCCAGCATTTT. Encoded protein: CASSLDRPRRNQPQHF. This chain links TRBV7-8 with TRBJ1-5, with a possible D match to TRBD1 (6 bases). Trimming stripped 5 bases from V and 2 bases from J, with 16 bases between. Looked up from germline, CDR1 is SGHVS and CDR2 is FQNEAQ. The CDR3 sequence is 16 residues long. Variable domain in full (rest from reference TRBV7-8 and TRBJ1-5): GAGVSQSPRYKVAKRGQDVALRCDPISGHVSLFWYQQALGQGPEFLTYFQNEAQLDKSGLPSDRFFAERPEGSVSTLKIQRTQQEDSAVYLCASSLDRPRRNQPQHFGDGTRLSIL.

The chain uses TRBV28 and TRBJ1-3; 7 bases match TRBD1. The germline V gene encodes CDR1 MDHEN and CDR2 SYDVKM. This CDR3 region has 16 residues. V gave up 6 bases and J gave up 0 bases; unmatched junction bases: 8. The CDR3 coding sequence is TGTGCCAGCAGCCGGGACAGAGGTAGCTCTGGAAACACCATATATTTT. Protein sequence: CASSRDRGSSGNTIYF.

The sample holds a few counts of this clone. The V and J genes are TRBV7-2 and TRBJ2-1; D is unclear. The germline V gene has CDR1 SGHTA and CDR2 FQGNSA. This CDR3 has 15 amino acids. The V end lost 0 bases, the J end lost 3 bases, and 9 bases lay between the germline ends. Here the CDR3 reads CASSLATTYYNEQFF. The CDR3 nucleotides read TGTGCCAGCAGCTTAGCAACTACTTACTACAATGAGCAGTTCTTC.

This chain links TRBV19 with TRBJ1-2, with 7 bases matching TRBD1. Germline trimming cut 0 bases from V and 7 bases from J; bases unmatched to any gene: 11. Germline CDR1 LNHDA, CDR2 SQIVND (reference sequence). The CDR3 loop spans 16 amino acids. As DNA, the CDR3 is TGTGCCAGTAGTATAGACCCCGGGAGAGGGGGCCCTGGCTACACCTTC. Translated, it gives CASSIDPGRGGPGYTF.

This clone came up once. The CDR3 DNA sequence: TGTGCCAGCAGTCCACATAACCAAGAGACCCAGTACTTC. Protein: CASSPHNQETQYF. The chain combines TRBV27 with TRBJ2-5; no definite D call. This CDR3 contains 13 residues. V was clipped by 5 bases and J by 0 bases, with 7 bases between them. Germline CDR1 reads MNHEY; CDR2 reads SMNVEV (reference sequence).